The 26 T cell receptor beta chains below were found in one sample sequenced in a study of blood T cells in healthy people across ages. Sample-barcoded 5' priming and a J-beta primer mix drove a second PCR of 7 to 11 cycles. In TCRdb, the 5' RACE reads were re-called with MiXCR into one record per CDR3 protein. The sample holds around 690,000 distinct CDR3 sequences, about 53% seen once. Sequenced sample: blood. These receptors came from a man in his fifties or sixties in good health.

The chain carries TRBV20-1 and TRBJ2-3; D not certain. V lost 1 base and J lost 2, with 7 bases in between. This CDR3 contains 13 residues. Germline-derived CDR1 and CDR2 are DFQATT and SNEGSKA (reference sequence). The CDR3 DNA follows: TGCAGTGCTAGAGCCCCGGCCACAGATACGCAGTATTTT. Protein product: CSARAPATDTQYF.

The gene calls are TRBV6-2 or TRBV6-3 and TRBJ2-7; 7 bases are a match to TRBD1. CDR3 length: 15 amino acids. CDR1 MNHEY and CDR2 SVGEGT come from the germline V gene. Germline trimming cut 1 base from V and 3 bases from J; bases unmatched to any gene: 6. This CDR3 reads CASSYLGDSHYEQYF. DNA for the CDR3: TGTGCCAGCAGTTACTTAGGGGACAGCCACTACGAGCAGTACTTC.

The chain couples TRBV10-2 to TRBJ2-5; 7 bases line up with TRBD2. The CDR3 is 14 residues long. Germline loops: CDR1 WSHSY, CDR2 SAAADI. Trimming took 4 bases from V and 5 from J; bases not matched to a gene: 7. The CDR3 coding sequence is TGCGCCAGCAGTGGCCACTTAGCGGGCGAGACCCAGTACTTC. Its protein product is CASSGHLAGETQYF.

This rearrangement joins TRBV12-3 or TRBV12-4 to TRBJ2-5, with 11 nucleotides matching TRBD1. Trimming cost V 4 bases and J 11 bases; bases outside gene matches: 9. The CDR3 length is 14 residues. CDR3 protein: CASSSPGTGGQQYF. The CDR3 bases are TGTGCCAGCAGTTCCCCCGGGACAGGGGGTCAGCAGTACTTC.

This chain connects TRBV12-3 or TRBV12-4 to TRBJ2-2; 8 nucleotides agree with TRBD1. Losses at the gene ends were 4 bases for V and 6 bases for J; bases not matched to a gene: 10. There are 16 residues in the CDR3. CDR3 bases: TGTGCCAGCAGTTCTAGGGCAGGGGGCGTGTCCGGGGAGCTGTTTTTT. Translated, it gives CASSSRAGGVSGELFF.

This clonotype was found once. The chain joins TRBV24-1 to TRBJ2-5, with 11 bases that match TRBD1. Per germline, CDR1 KGHDR and CDR2 SFDVKD. V lost 5 bases and J lost 5; bases outside the gene matches: 18. The CDR3 totals 19 residues. The CDR3, as DNA: TGTGCCACCAGTGCAGCCCGAGGACAGGGGGCGATTGCAAGGGAGACCCAGTACTTC. Protein: CATSAARGQGAIARETQYF.

The chain recombines TRBV6-5 with TRBJ2-5; 8 nucleotides align to TRBD2. CDR1 is MNHEY, CDR2 SVGAGI, per germline. The CDR3 runs 14 residues. V lost 8 bases and J lost 11; bases outside the gene matches: 16. The CDR3 spells CASHGGAASHEQYF. The CDR3 bases are TGTGCCAGCCACGGGGGGGCGGCTTCCCATGAGCAGTACTTC.

This clonotype was picked up one time. The chain recombines TRBV7-6 with TRBJ1-2; no clear D gene. This CDR3 has 16 residues. Germline CDR1 reads SGHVS; CDR2 reads FNYEAQ. Trimming stripped 1 base from V and 0 bases from J, with 12 bases between. Here the CDR3 DNA reads TGTGCCAGCAGCTTAGAGGCGGCGGGAACTAACTATGGCTACACCTTC. This gives the protein CASSLEAAGTNYGYTF.

The chain has TRBV6-1 and TRBJ2-1, with a possible D match to TRBD2 (7 bases). This CDR3 has 18 residues. Trimming cost V 8 bases and J 12 bases, with 35 bases left between them. Germline CDR1 and CDR2: MNHNS and SASEGT. In DNA, the CDR3 is TGTGCCAGCTACCTATATGGGGGGGGGGCCAGCGCGATGGTATGGCAGTTCTTC. It specifies CASYLYGGGASAMVWQFF.

The V and J genes are TRBV18 and TRBJ1-4, with 7 bases lining up with TRBD1. With V trimmed by 1 base and J by 4 bases, 3 bases remained unmatched. This CDR3 has 15 residues. Germline V gene sequence: CDR1 KGHSH, CDR2 LQKENI. CDR3 DNA sequence: TGTGCCAGCTCACCACAGGGACAGAATAATGAAAAACTGTTTTTT. Protein sequence: CASSPQGQNNEKLFF. Based on the CDR3 plus reference TRBV18 and TRBJ1-4, the full variable domain is NAGVMQNPRHLVRRRGQEARLRCSPMKGHSHVYWYRQLPEEGLKFMVYLQKENIIDESGMPKERFSAEFPKEGPSILRIQQVVRGDSAAYFCASSPQGQNNEKLFFGSGTQLSVL.

The CDR3 nucleotides read TGTGCCAGCAGTTACTCTTCTCGCACCAGGGAGACCCAGTACTTC. It yields the protein CASSYSSRTRETQYF. The V gene is TRBV6-2 or TRBV6-3, the J gene TRBJ2-5; no firm D call. Trimming removed 0 bases at V and 5 bases at J, with 13 bases between. CDR1 is MNHEY, CDR2 SVGEGT, per germline. The CDR3 runs to 15 residues.

The chain links TRBV14 to TRBJ1-1; possible D gene TRBD1, 6 bases. Between the trimmed V and J ends, which lost 1 base and 3 bases, there was a span of 15 bases. The CDR3 extends over 16 amino acids. Germline lookup yields CDR1 SGHDN and CDR2 FVKESK. CDR3 sequence (DNA): TGTGCCAGCAGCCAAGCCCTCGGGGCAGGGGACACTGAAGCTTTCTTT. Protein: CASSQALGAGDTEAFF.

The rearrangement uses TRBV7-2 and TRBJ2-3, with 9 bases fitting TRBD1. CDR1 and CDR2 (germline): SGHTA, FQGNSA. The junction had 8 bases not matched to a gene; V was cut back by 5 bases and J by 5 bases. The CDR3 runs to 15 residues. This chain's CDR3 is CASSIQNRGQDTQYF. The DNA for the CDR3 is TGTGCCAGCAGCATACAAAACAGGGGGCAAGATACGCAGTATTTT.

The gene calls are TRBV5-1 and TRBJ2-4; 7 bases fit TRBD1. There are 14 residues in the CDR3. Germline V gene sequence: CDR1 SGHRS, CDR2 YFSETQ. After removal of 4 bases from V and 4 bases from J, the junction contained 5 bases not matched to a gene. The chain's CDR3 is CASSPQGVKNIQYF. As DNA, the CDR3 is TGCGCCAGCAGCCCTCAGGGGGTGAAAAACATTCAGTACTTC.

This clonotype was seen a handful of times. The chain couples TRBV9 to TRBJ2-3; D is undetermined. The CDR3 is 14 residues long. Between the trimmed V and J ends, which lost 2 bases and 6 bases, there was a span of 13 bases. Germline V gene lookup returns CDR1 SGDLS and CDR2 YYNGEE. The CDR3 loop is CASSVSRAKDTQYF. CDR3 bases: TGTGCCAGCAGCGTCAGTAGAGCAAAGGATACGCAGTATTTT.

This chain connects TRBV6-1 to TRBJ2-1, with 9 bases that match TRBD2. V was pared by 3 bases and J by 0 bases, with 6 bases of the junction left unmatched. This CDR3 has 17 residues. Germline V gene lookup returns CDR1 MNHNS and CDR2 SASEGT. The CDR3 protein is CASSEPLAGPSYNEQFF. The CDR3 DNA follows: TGTGCCAGCAGTGAGCCTCTAGCGGGGCCCTCCTACAATGAGCAGTTCTTC.

The V call is TRBV5-1, the J call TRBJ2-7, with TRBD2 matching 7 bases. The CDR3 is 16 amino acids. V trimming: 6 bases; J trimming: 0 bases; junction bases outside the gene matches: 12. Germline V gene sequence: CDR1 SGHRS, CDR2 YFSETQ. The CDR3 loop reads CASTTAGVAHSYEQYF. For the CDR3, the DNA is TGCGCCAGCACCACTGCGGGGGTGGCACACTCCTACGAGCAGTACTTC. Variable domain in full (rest from reference TRBV5-1 and TRBJ2-7): KAGVTQTPRYLIKTRGQQVTLSCSPISGHRSVSWYQQTPGQGLQFLFEYFSETQRNKGNFPGRFSGRQFSNSRSEMNVSTLELGDSALYLCASTTAGVAHSYEQYFGPGTRLTVT.

V and J are TRBV4-1 and TRBJ1-6; D remains ambiguous. The length of the CDR3 is 13 residues. V was pared by 4 bases and J by 7 bases, with 8 bases between. Germline V gives CDR1 MGHRA, CDR2 YSYEKL. As DNA, the CDR3 is TGCGCCAGCAGCCCCTCCCTGAATTCACCCCTCCACTTT. This gives the protein CASSPSLNSPLHF.

The chain is built from TRBV28 and TRBJ2-7; TRBD1 matches 8 bases. CDR1 and CDR2 (germline): MDHEN, SYDVKM. This CDR3 is built from 14 residues. V gave up 11 bases and J gave up 3 bases; unmatched junction bases: 12. As DNA, the CDR3 is TGTGCCTCGCGCCGACGACAGGGGAGCTACGAGCAGTACTTC. Amino acids: CASRRRQGSYEQYF.

The chain employs TRBV7-2 and TRBJ2-5; D is unclear. V lost 0 bases and J lost 5, with 7 bases in between. This CDR3 is built from 13 residues. Per germline, CDR1 SGHTA and CDR2 FQGNSA. CDR3 sequence reads: CASSLAYGETQYF. The CDR3 DNA reads TGTGCCAGCAGCTTAGCCTATGGGGAGACCCAGTACTTC.

The chain links TRBV6-1 to TRBJ2-1; D is uncertain. Germline V CDR1 and CDR2: MNHNS, SASEGT. The CDR3 has 13 amino acids. The V gene lost 7 bases and the J gene lost 10 bases, with 17 bases spanning the gap. Here the CDR3 reads CASNSSPLREQFF. CDR3 sequence (DNA): TGTGCCAGCAACTCGAGCCCCCTTCGAGAGCAGTTCTTC.

J is TRBJ2-1 and V is TRBV6-6, with 9 bases identical to TRBD2. CDR1 MNHNY and CDR2 SVGAGI come from the germline V gene (reference sequence). The CDR3 has 15 residues. The V gene end was trimmed by 4 bases and the J gene end by 15 bases; junction bases not matched to a gene: 16. CDR3 sequence (DNA): TGTGCCAGCAGTTCAGGTCTAGCGGGGCCTCCCAGGCCGTTCTTC. This translates into CASSSGLAGPPRPFF.

V gene TRBV10-3 combines with J gene TRBJ2-3; D perhaps matches TRBD2 (6 bases). Germline CDR1 and CDR2: ENHRY and SYGVKD. The CDR3 loop spans 14 amino acids. Trimming took 4 bases from V and 2 from J, leaving 10 bases between them. CDR3 bases: TGTGCCATCAGTGGGGCGGGGTCCACAGATACGCAGTATTTT. It specifies CAISGAGSTDTQYF.

This sequence joins TRBV7-2 and TRBJ2-7; D is uncertain. TRBJ2-5 matches the DNA end more closely, so the J call is doubtful. This CDR3 region has 12 residues. Germline values: CDR1 SGHTA, CDR2 FQGNSA. In DNA form, the CDR3 reads TGTGCCAGCAGCTCCTATGGGGAGACCCAGTACTTC. Protein sequence: CASSSYGETQYF.

The J gene is TRBJ2-1, the V gene TRBV20-1; TRBD2 is a possible D gene (7 bases). In germline, CDR1 is DFQATT, CDR2 SNEGSKA (reference sequence). Between the trimmed V and J ends, which lost 4 bases and 7 bases, there was a span of 17 bases. The CDR3 covers 14 residues. The CDR3 sequence is CSANAGAGGNEQFF. For the CDR3, the DNA is TGCAGTGCTAACGCGGGGGCTGGGGGGAATGAGCAGTTCTTC.

The table lists this clonotype with a few counts. The gene calls are TRBV10-3 and TRBJ2-3; possibly TRBD1 or TRBD2 for D (5 bases each). This CDR3 contains 15 residues. The V end was cut by 0 bases, the J end by 7 bases, with 14 bases between. In germline, CDR1 is ENHRY, CDR2 SYGVKD. CDR3 amino acids: CAISESDRDPHTQYF. DNA for the CDR3: TGTGCCATCAGTGAGTCGGACCGGGACCCACATACGCAGTATTTT.